This TCR beta chain was sequenced for a study of blood T cell repertoires in COVID-19. In the study overall: The study drew acute and convalescent COVID-19 samples from the United States, Italy and Spain. Nucleic acid was either cDNA or gDNA, and it came from T cells, B-cell-depleted T cells, or PBMCs.

In the original processing: Reference gene primer amplification gave nucleated cell count estimates. Some clones are missing from TCRdb's copy, which holds only in-frame ones; the method was immunoSEQ multiplex PCR. V, J and clone size derive from that table, while D and trimming were established from the DNA sequence. The repertoire holds tens of thousands of clones, with 87% as singletons. Germline CDR1 is MDHEN and CDR2 is SYDVKM. Trimming cost V 4 bases and J 2 bases; bases outside gene matches: 13. The CDR3 extends over 17 amino acids. The V call is TRBV28, the J call TRBJ2-7, with 8 bases lining up with TRBD2. This TCR was recovered from a man aged 50-60 years with active COVID-19. Sequenced: peripheral blood. CDR3 in amino acids: CASSSSPSGSRTYEQYF. The CDR3 region has the DNA TGTGCCAGCAGTTCCTCCCCCAGCGGGAGTAGGACCTACGAGCAGTACTTC.